This T cell receptor beta chain was recovered during a study of shared clonotypes between healthy human individuals. Study as a whole: A few men and a couple of women, aged 18 to 49, were donors.

The study ran the assay at deep level. Clones were read by immunoSEQ multiplex PCR, and TCRdb kept only the in-frame ones, dropping some. The sample gives 2 million to 2.5 million clones, approximately 94% of which show up once; roughly 0.13% is in the top ten. Study-level points and caveats: Against clonotypes common to all four donors, non-shared ones had lower generation probabilities. Few donors limited the genetic and exposure-history diversity represented.

This clone occurred once. Its antigen is as yet unknown. The receptor was isolated from a man aged 18 to 29 in good health. The material sequenced was naive CD4+ T cells sorted from blood. The subset here: CD45RA+ positively selected.

The CDR3 DNA reads TGTGCCAGCAGCTTTCGGACAGGGAATTCATATGGCTACACCTTC. This translates into CASSFRTGNSYGYTF. The chain carries TRBV7-9 and TRBJ1-2; 8 bases are a match to TRBD1. After removal of 3 bases from V and 5 bases from J, the junction contained 8 bases not matched to a gene. Germline CDR1 is SEHNR and CDR2 is FQNEAQ (reference sequence). This CDR3 spans 15 amino acids.